Below are 5 T cell receptor beta chains sequenced from a single sample in a study of cytomegalovirus exposure and HLA in healthy donors. Researchers ran the PCR with 60 Vbeta and 13 Jbeta primers. Clones were sequenced by immunoSEQ multiplex PCR, and TCRdb holds only the in-frame ones, with some missing. The sample holds under 200,000 clones; 68% are singletons and the top ten take 1.1% to 1.5%. Specimen: PBMCs. The receptors here all came from a man in his forties or fifties in good health and CMV-seronegative.

The chain links TRBV5-1 to TRBJ2-4; D perhaps matches TRBD1 (8 bases). The germline V gene has CDR1 SGHRS and CDR2 YFSETQ. This CDR3 contains 19 residues. V lost 4 bases to trimming and J lost 2 bases, with 25 bases between them. The chain's CDR3 is CASSPGAGGGSVSKNIQYF. The CDR3 nucleotides read TGCGCCAGCAGCCCGGGGGCAGGGGGCGGGAGTGTGTCCAAAAACATTCAGTACTTC.

This clone appeared a single time. The chain carries TRBV5-4 and TRBJ2-2; 8 nucleotides align to TRBD2. Trimming cost V 1 base and J 4 bases; bases outside gene matches: 3. The CDR3 is 15 residues long. In germline, CDR1 is SGHNT, CDR2 YYREEE (reference sequence). The CDR3 bases are TGTGCCAGCAGCTTGTCGGGGGGGGGCACCGGGGAGCTGTTTTTT. Translation gives CASSLSGGGTGELFF.

The chain uses TRBV6-4 and TRBJ2-6; TRBD1 matches 11 bases. The CDR3 is 19 residues long. The J segment lost 0 bases and the V segment lost 1 base, leaving 5 bases of the junction unmatched. Germline V gene sequence: CDR1 MRHNA, CDR2 SNTAGT. This CDR3 reads CASSDWGTGGVSGANVLTF. Here the CDR3 DNA reads TGTGCCAGCAGTGACTGGGGGACAGGGGGTGTCTCTGGGGCCAACGTCCTGACTTTC.

The chain has TRBV28 and TRBJ1-5; D is perhaps TRBD1 (5 bases). Germline V gene data show CDR1 as MDHEN and CDR2 as SYDVKM. V was clipped by 4 bases and J by 11 bases, with 12 bases between them. This CDR3 region has 12 residues. The CDR3 region has the DNA TGTGCCAGCAGTTACCAGACAGTTACCCAGCATTTT. Amino acids: CASSYQTVTQHF.

The rearrangement joins TRBV6-5 to TRBJ1-2, with a weak D call TRBD1 (6 bases). The CDR3 extends over 14 amino acids. Germline V CDR1 and CDR2: MNHEY, SVGAGI. V lost 6 bases, J lost 7 bases, and 18 bases lay in between. The CDR3 spells CASSRGGGAIGYTF. The CDR3 DNA reads as TGTGCCAGCAGCCGCGGAGGGGGGGCTATTGGCTACACCTTC.